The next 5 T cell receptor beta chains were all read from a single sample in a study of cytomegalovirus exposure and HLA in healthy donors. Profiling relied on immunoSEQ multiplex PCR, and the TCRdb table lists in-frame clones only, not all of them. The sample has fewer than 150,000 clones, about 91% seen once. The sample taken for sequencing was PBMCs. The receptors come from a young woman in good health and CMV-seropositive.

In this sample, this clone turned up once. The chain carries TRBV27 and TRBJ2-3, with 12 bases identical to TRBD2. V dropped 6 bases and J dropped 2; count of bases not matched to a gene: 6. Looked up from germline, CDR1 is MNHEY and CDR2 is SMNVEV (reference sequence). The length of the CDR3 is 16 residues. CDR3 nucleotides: TGTGCCAGCAGACTGCTAGCGGGAGGGACCACAGATACGCAGTATTTT. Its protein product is CASRLLAGGTTDTQYF.

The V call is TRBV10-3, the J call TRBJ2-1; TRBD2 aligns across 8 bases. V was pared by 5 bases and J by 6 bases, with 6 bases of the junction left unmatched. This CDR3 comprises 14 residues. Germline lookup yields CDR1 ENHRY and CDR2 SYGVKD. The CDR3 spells CAISWTSNGNEQFF. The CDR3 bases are TGTGCCATCAGTTGGACTAGCAATGGCAATGAGCAGTTCTTC.

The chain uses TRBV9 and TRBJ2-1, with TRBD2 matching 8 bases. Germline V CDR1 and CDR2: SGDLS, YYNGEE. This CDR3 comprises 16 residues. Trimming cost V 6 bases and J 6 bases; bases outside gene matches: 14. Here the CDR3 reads CASNAGGQAKTNEQFF. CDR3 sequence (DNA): TGTGCCAGCAATGCGGGGGGCCAAGCTAAGACCAATGAGCAGTTCTTC.

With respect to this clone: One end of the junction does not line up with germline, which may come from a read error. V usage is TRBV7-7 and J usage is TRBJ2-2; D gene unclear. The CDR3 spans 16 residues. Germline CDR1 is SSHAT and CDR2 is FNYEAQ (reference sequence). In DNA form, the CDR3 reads TGTGCTAGCAGCTCCCGACACGCACCGAACACCGGGGAGCTGTTTTTT. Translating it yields CASSSRHAPNTGELFF.

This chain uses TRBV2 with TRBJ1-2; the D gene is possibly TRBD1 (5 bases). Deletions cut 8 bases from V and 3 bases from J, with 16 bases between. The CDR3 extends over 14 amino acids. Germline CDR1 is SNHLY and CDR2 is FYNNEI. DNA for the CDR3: TGTGCCAGCCGGACCAGCCGGGGGGACTATGGCTACACCTTC. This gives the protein CASRTSRGDYGYTF.